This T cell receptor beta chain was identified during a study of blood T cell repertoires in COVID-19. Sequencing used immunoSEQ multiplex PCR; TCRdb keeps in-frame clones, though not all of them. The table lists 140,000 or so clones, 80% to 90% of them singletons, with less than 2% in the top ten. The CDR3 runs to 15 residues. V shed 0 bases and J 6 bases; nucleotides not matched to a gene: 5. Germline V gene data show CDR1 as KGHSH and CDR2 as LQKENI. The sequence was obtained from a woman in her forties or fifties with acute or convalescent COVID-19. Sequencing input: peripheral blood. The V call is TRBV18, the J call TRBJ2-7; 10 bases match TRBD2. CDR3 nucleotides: TGTGCCAGCTCACCACCGGCTAGCGGGGGTTTCGAGCAGTACTTC. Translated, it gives CASSPPASGGFEQYF.